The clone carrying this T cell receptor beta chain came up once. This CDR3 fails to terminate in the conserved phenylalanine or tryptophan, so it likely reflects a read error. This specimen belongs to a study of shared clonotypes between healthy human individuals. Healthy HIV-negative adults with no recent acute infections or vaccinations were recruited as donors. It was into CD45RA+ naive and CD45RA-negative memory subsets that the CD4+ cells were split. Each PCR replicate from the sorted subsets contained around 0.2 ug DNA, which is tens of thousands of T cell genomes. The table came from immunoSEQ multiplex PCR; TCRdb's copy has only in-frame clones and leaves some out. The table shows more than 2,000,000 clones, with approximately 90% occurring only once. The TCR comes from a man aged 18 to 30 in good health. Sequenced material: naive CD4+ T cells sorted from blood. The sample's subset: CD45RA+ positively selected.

This CDR3 reads CASTVSGSRLEQYL. CDR3 DNA sequence: TGTGCCAGCACCGTTAGCGGATCCCGTCTCGAGCAGTACCTC. V and J are TRBV6-6 and TRBJ2-7, with a possible D match to TRBD2 (6 bases). V was pared by 7 bases and J by 6 bases, with 19 bases between. This CDR3 is built from 14 residues. Germline lookup yields CDR1 MNHNY and CDR2 SVGAGI (reference sequence).